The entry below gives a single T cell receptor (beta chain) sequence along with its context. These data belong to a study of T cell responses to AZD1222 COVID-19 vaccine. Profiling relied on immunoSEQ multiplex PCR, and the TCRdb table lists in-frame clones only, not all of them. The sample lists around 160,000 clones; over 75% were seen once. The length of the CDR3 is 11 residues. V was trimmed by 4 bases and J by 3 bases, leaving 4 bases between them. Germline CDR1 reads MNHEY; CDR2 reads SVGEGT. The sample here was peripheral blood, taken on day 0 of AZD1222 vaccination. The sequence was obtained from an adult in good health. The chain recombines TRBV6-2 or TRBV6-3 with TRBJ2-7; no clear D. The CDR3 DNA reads TGTGCCAGCAGTTTAAACTACGAGCAGTACTTC. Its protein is CASSLNYEQYF.